These T cell receptor beta chains were read from a single sample in a study of somatic mutations in cytotoxic T cells in rheumatoid arthritis. Profiled with immunoSEQ multiplex PCR; TCRdb holds only in-frame clones, not every one. Counted here are 10,000 or so clones, around 85% occurring once; the ten biggest clones make up about 8%. Specimen: CD8+ T cells sorted from blood. The receptors derive from an adult with rheumatoid arthritis. Both conserved end residues are part of each CDR3. The order of the fields is D gene, CDR3 length, J gene, V gene, clone size, CDR3 DNA, CDR3 protein. D genes are given only for firm matches. The listing skips clone size in some rows; elsewhere it reads once, few, many or a size class.

D: -
length: 15
J: TRBJ2-3
V: TRBV5-1
size: -
DNA: TGCGCCAGCAGCACCCCGGGCCGAATCACAGATACGCAGTATTTT
CDR3: CASSTPGRITDTQYF

D: -
length: 12
J: TRBJ2-1
V: TRBV7-8
size: -
DNA: TGTGCCAGCAGCGCGAGGACCCATGAGCAGTTCTTC
CDR3: CASSARTHEQFF

D: TRBD2
length: 16
J: TRBJ2-5
V: TRBV7-6
size: -
DNA: TGTGCCAGCAGCTTAGGAGGTAGCGGGATCGGTGAGACCCAGTACTTC
CDR3: CASSLGGSGIGETQYF

D: TRBD1
length: 17
J: TRBJ1-1
V: TRBV28
size: -
DNA: TGTGCCAGCAGTTTTCGACGCAGGGGGCTTGGGAACACTGAAGCTTTCTTT
CDR3: CASSFRRRGLGNTEAFF

D: TRBD1
length: 16
J: TRBJ2-7
V: TRBV19
size: -
DNA: TGTGCCAGTAGCCCCATGAGGGGACAGGGAAATTACGAGCAGTACTTC
CDR3: CASSPMRGQGNYEQYF

D: TRBD2
length: 15
J: TRBJ2-1
V: TRBV5-1
size: -
DNA: TGCGCCAGCAGCTCCGGACTAGCGTTATACAATGAGCAGTTCTTC
CDR3: CASSSGLALYNEQFF

D: TRBD1
length: 12
J: TRBJ2-1
V: TRBV5-6
size: -
DNA: TGTGCCAGCAGCTTGGCGACAGGGAAGCAGTTCTTC
CDR3: CASSLATGKQFF

D: -
length: 14
J: TRBJ2-7
V: TRBV7-6
size: -
DNA: TGTGCCAGCAGCCTGGGGGGGCTAATCAACGAGCAGTACTTC
CDR3: CASSLGGLINEQYF

D: -
length: 16
J: TRBJ2-7
V: TRBV4-1
size: -
DNA: TGCGCCAGCAGCCAAGGTCCAGCGGAGAGCTCCTACGAGCAGTACTTC
CDR3: CASSQGPAESSYEQYF

D: TRBD1
length: 15
J: TRBJ2-3
V: TRBV28
size: -
DNA: TGTGCCAGCAACCGGGACAGGGGGCCCACAGATACGCAGTATTTT
CDR3: CASNRDRGPTDTQYF

D: TRBD2
length: 15
J: TRBJ2-2
V: TRBV7-9
size: -
DNA: TGTGCCAGCAGCTGGACTAGCGGGATAACCGGGGAGCTGTTTTTT
CDR3: CASSWTSGITGELFF

D: -
length: 15
J: TRBJ2-1
V: TRBV10-2
size: -
DNA: TGCGCCAGCAGTGAGTTTATGACGGGGTATAATGAGCAGTTCTTC
CDR3: CASSEFMTGYNEQFF

D: -
length: 12
J: TRBJ2-7
V: TRBV2
size: few
DNA: TGTGCCAGCAGGCTTTTGACTACCGAGCAGTACTTC
CDR3: CASRLLTTEQYF

D: -
length: 14
J: TRBJ2-3
V: TRBV14
size: -
DNA: TGTGCCAGCAGCCTTAGGTGGGGGACAGATACGCAGTATTTT
CDR3: CASSLRWGTDTQYF

D: TRBD1
length: 14
J: TRBJ1-1
V: TRBV30
size: -
DNA: TGTGCCTGGAGTGGAGGGACAGGGAACACTGAAGCTTTCTTT
CDR3: CAWSGGTGNTEAFF

D: -
length: 12
J: TRBJ2-1
V: TRBV28
size: -
DNA: TGTGCCAGCAGTTTAGTGTCCAATGAGCAGTTCTTC
CDR3: CASSLVSNEQFF

D: -
length: 13
J: TRBJ1-2
V: TRBV27
size: -
DNA: TGTGCCAGCAGTTATCGAGTCTCGATGGGCTACACCTTC
CDR3: CASSYRVSMGYTF

D: TRBD2
length: 16
J: TRBJ2-2
V: TRBV7-9
size: few
DNA: TGTGCCAGCTATTTAACCGGACTAGCGGGCACCGGGGAGCTGTTTTTT
CDR3: CASYLTGLAGTGELFF

D: -
length: 13
J: TRBJ1-1
V: TRBV6-5
size: -
DNA: TGTGCCAGCAGTTACTCGCGTAACACTGAAGCTTTCTTT
CDR3: CASSYSRNTEAFF

D: TRBD1
length: 17
J: TRBJ1-2
V: TRBV19
size: -
DNA: TGTGCCAGTAGTATCCCCGGGACAGCCTTGTGGCACTATGGCTACACCTTC
CDR3: CASSIPGTALWHYGYTF

D: TRBD1
length: 17
J: TRBJ1-6
V: TRBV5-8
size: -
DNA: TGTGCCAGCAGACCGGATCAACAGGGGTCCTATAATTCACCCCTCCACTTT
CDR3: CASRPDQQGSYNSPLHF

D: TRBD1
length: 14
J: TRBJ1-5
V: TRBV6-5
size: -
DNA: TGTGCCAGCAGAATCAGGGGGAGGGATCAGCCCCAGCATTTT
CDR3: CASRIRGRDQPQHF

D: -
length: 14
J: TRBJ1-2
V: TRBV15
size: -
DNA: TGTGCCACCAGCAGAGTGCGTCTCGACTATGGCTACACCTTC
CDR3: CATSRVRLDYGYTF

D: TRBD2
length: 14
J: TRBJ2-3
V: TRBV2
size: -
DNA: TGTGCCACCGCGGGGGTTGGAGGTGCAGATACGCAGTATTTT
CDR3: CATAGVGGADTQYF

D: -
length: 15
J: TRBJ1-2
V: TRBV4-2
size: -
DNA: TGTGCCAGCAGCCAAGAGGGTAGCGCGGGCTATGGCTACACCTTC
CDR3: CASSQEGSAGYGYTF

D: TRBD1
length: 15
J: TRBJ1-2
V: TRBV6-5
size: -
DNA: TGTGCCAGCAGTTACGGGGGACAGGATAACTATGGCTACACCTTC
CDR3: CASSYGGQDNYGYTF

D: TRBD2
length: 16
J: TRBJ2-2
V: TRBV19
size: -
DNA: TGTGCCAGTAGACACCTAGCGGAGGCGAACACCGGGGAGCTGTTTTTT
CDR3: CASRHLAEANTGELFF

D: TRBD2
length: 17
J: TRBJ2-5
V: TRBV13
size: medium-sized
DNA: TGTGCCAGCAGCAATAGGGGTAGCGGGAGGGACCAAGAGACCCAGTACTTC
CDR3: CASSNRGSGRDQETQYF

D: -
length: 16
J: TRBJ2-3
V: TRBV5-5
size: -
DNA: TGTGCCAGCAGCTTGGCCTGGGGACTCAACACAGATACGCAGTATTTT
CDR3: CASSLAWGLNTDTQYF

D: TRBD1
length: 16
J: TRBJ2-2
V: TRBV7-9
size: -
DNA: TGTGCCAGCAGCTTTCAGGGACAGGGCACTACCGGGGAGCTGTTTTTT
CDR3: CASSFQGQGTTGELFF

D: -
length: 18
J: TRBJ2-1
V: TRBV28
size: -
DNA: TGTGCCAGCAGTTCACCCCGGGTGGGTGGGGCTAATACAATTGAGCAGTTCTTC
CDR3: CASSSPRVGGANTIEQFF

D: -
length: 14
J: TRBJ1-2
V: TRBV6-4
size: -
DNA: TGTGCCAGCAGTTCAGGCGGACCCCTCTATGGCTACACCTTC
CDR3: CASSSGGPLYGYTF

D: -
length: 16
J: TRBJ2-7
V: TRBV28
size: -
DNA: TGTGCCAGCAGTTTAAGCTTTGGGGGAGTGGACTACGAGCAGTACTTC
CDR3: CASSLSFGGVDYEQYF

D: -
length: 17
J: TRBJ1-1
V: TRBV13
size: -
DNA: TGTGCCAGCAGCGACGCGGGGGGCGGAGGGATGAACACTGAAGCTTTCTTT
CDR3: CASSDAGGGGMNTEAFF

D: -
length: 14
J: TRBJ1-1
V: TRBV5-6
size: -
DNA: TGTGCCAGCAGCTTGGGACAAATGAACACTGAAGCTTTCTTT
CDR3: CASSLGQMNTEAFF

D: TRBD2
length: 15
J: TRBJ2-5
V: TRBV5-5
size: -
DNA: TGTGCCAGCAGCTGGACTAGCGCACACCAAGAGACCCAGTACTTC
CDR3: CASSWTSAHQETQYF

D: TRBD2
length: 15
J: TRBJ2-3
V: TRBV6-1
size: -
DNA: TGTGCCAGCAGACCAGCGGGAGTTAGCACAGATACGCAGTATTTT
CDR3: CASRPAGVSTDTQYF

D: -
length: 16
J: TRBJ1-4
V: TRBV5-6
size: -
DNA: TGTGCCAGCAGCGTGTGGACGGATGCAACTAATGAAAAACTGTTTTTT
CDR3: CASSVWTDATNEKLFF

D: TRBD2
length: 14
J: TRBJ2-7
V: TRBV29-1
size: -
DNA: TGCAGCGTTGAGCGACTAGCGGAATCCTACGAGCAGTACTTC
CDR3: CSVERLAESYEQYF

D: -
length: 14
J: TRBJ2-1
V: TRBV12-5
size: -
DNA: TGTGCTAGTGGTTTGGCGAGCTCCTACAATGAGCAGTTCTTC
CDR3: CASGLASSYNEQFF

D: -
length: 14
J: TRBJ2-1
V: TRBV11-3
size: -
DNA: TGTGCCAGCAGCCCCAGGGGTGGATTCAATGAGCAGTTCTTC
CDR3: CASSPRGGFNEQFF

D: -
length: 17
J: TRBJ2-7
V: TRBV5-1
size: -
DNA: TGCGCCAGCAGCTTATCGGGAGACAGGTCCTTCTCCTACGAGCAGTACTTC
CDR3: CASSLSGDRSFSYEQYF

D: TRBD1
length: 17
J: TRBJ1-2
V: TRBV18
size: -
DNA: TGTGCCAGCTCACCGACAACGACAGGGGCGCTGTACTATGGCTACACCTTC
CDR3: CASSPTTTGALYYGYTF

D: -
length: 15
J: TRBJ2-2
V: TRBV5-1
size: -
DNA: TGCGCCAGCAGCTCATTCGGGGGGAACACCGGGGAGCTGTTTTTT
CDR3: CASSSFGGNTGELFF

D: -
length: 13
J: TRBJ1-1
V: TRBV2
size: -
DNA: TGTGCCAGCAGAAAAACAGGTAGCACTGAAGCTTTCTTT
CDR3: CASRKTGSTEAFF

D: TRBD1
length: 15
J: TRBJ1-1
V: TRBV2
size: few
DNA: TGTGCCAGCAGTGTAAAGGGACAGGAATACACTGAAGCTTTCTTT
CDR3: CASSVKGQEYTEAFF

D: -
length: 16
J: TRBJ2-4
V: TRBV4-1
size: -
DNA: TGCGCCAGCAGCCTCCGCCAGGACCTAGCCAAAAACATTCAGTACTTC
CDR3: CASSLRQDLAKNIQYF

D: -
length: 11
J: TRBJ1-1
V: TRBV5-5
size: few
DNA: TGTGCCAGCAGTCGGGAGGGTGAAGCTTTCTTT
CDR3: CASSREGEAFF

D: -
length: 14
J: TRBJ2-2
V: TRBV11-2
size: -
DNA: TGTGCCAGCAGCGTCCTATCTGAGAACGGGGAGCTGTTTTTT
CDR3: CASSVLSENGELFF

D: TRBD1
length: 16
J: TRBJ2-5
V: TRBV27
size: once
DNA: TGTGCCAGCAGTTCTGGGGGACAGGGGATGGAAGAGACCCAGTACTTC
CDR3: CASSSGGQGMEETQYF

D: -
length: 11
J: TRBJ1-1
V: TRBV5-1
size: -
DNA: TGCGCCAGCAGCTCGGATTGGGGAGCTTTCTTT
CDR3: CASSSDWGAFF

D: -
length: 12
J: TRBJ1-1
V: TRBV25-1
size: -
DNA: TGTGCCAGCGAGGGGCCGAACACTGAAGCTTTCTTT
CDR3: CASEGPNTEAFF

D: -
length: 12
J: TRBJ1-2
V: TRBV2
size: -
DNA: TGTGCCAGAACGGACAGTAACTATGGCTACACCTTC
CDR3: CARTDSNYGYTF